The T cell receptor (beta chain) under discussion was sequenced for a study of blood T cells in healthy people across ages. The CDR3 is made up of 15 amino acids. As to this clonotype: Its antigen is undetermined. At one of its ends the junction is not consistent with the germline gene, which may arise from a read error.

Combining a sample-barcoded 5' primer with a J-beta primer mix, a second PCR ran for about 7 to 11 cycles. TCRdb used MiXCR to reprocess the 5' RACE reads, holding one entry per CDR3 protein. The sample includes 800,000 to 1,000,000 distinct CDR3 sequences, under 50% seen only once; the top ten take roughly an eighth. General study results and limits: In long-lived donors, naive CD4+ cell counts and diversity exceeded those of aged donors. Those diversity estimates obtained from one million T cells were thought to be underestimates.

The sequence derives from a man aged 30-40 years in good health. Sample: blood. This sequence joins TRBV12-3 or TRBV12-4 and TRBJ2-5; weak D call: TRBD2 (7 bases). The J call may be in error: the DNA end matches TRBJ2-7 better. The CDR3 spells CASTLAWGGGYEQYF. The CDR3 DNA reads as TGTGCCAGCACTTTAGCATGGGGGGGCGGCTACGAGCAGTACTTC.